A selection of T cell receptor beta chains follows, all from one sample in a study of PD-1 blockade in classical Hodgkin lymphoma. Here immunoSEQ multiplex PCR was the method, and the copy in TCRdb shows in-frame clones only, minus some. The table records about 8,400 clones, approximately 80% of them present only once. The sample was CD8+ T cells from blood, taken before the fourth cycle of nivolumab. All receptors come from a human donor with classical Hodgkin lymphoma. Both conserved end residues are part of each CDR3. The D gene is left open where the match is weak. A row's size may be missing; if present it is once, few, many or a size class.

CDR3 DNA: TGTGCCAGCAGCGCAGCACCTCGGGGCCGAATGAACACTGAAGCTTTCTTT; CDR3 protein: CASSAAPRGRMNTEAFF; J gene: TRBJ1-1; V gene: TRBV11-1; clone size: once; D gene: NA
CDR3 DNA: TGTGCCAGCAGCCAATGGACAGGGATGAACACTGAAGCTTTCTTT; CDR3 protein: CASSQWTGMNTEAFF; J gene: TRBJ1-1; V gene: TRBV14; clone size: NA; D gene: TRBD1
CDR3 DNA: TGCGCCAGCAGCTTCCCAGACAGGGGAGCCCCGGAGCTGTTTTTT; CDR3 protein: CASSFPDRGAPELFF; J gene: TRBJ2-2; V gene: TRBV5-1; clone size: NA; D gene: TRBD1
CDR3 DNA: TGTGCCAGCAGCTTGAGAGAGGGAGATACGCAGTATTTT; CDR3 protein: CASSLREGDTQYF; J gene: TRBJ2-3; V gene: TRBV13; clone size: NA; D gene: NA
CDR3 DNA: TGTGCCAGCAGTTCCGGGACAGGAGTCTACGAGCAGTACTTC; CDR3 protein: CASSSGTGVYEQYF; J gene: TRBJ2-7; V gene: TRBV6-5; clone size: NA; D gene: TRBD1
CDR3 DNA: TGTGCCAGCAGCTTGTCAACAGGGGGCGGCTATGAGCAGTTCTTC; CDR3 protein: CASSLSTGGGYEQFF; J gene: TRBJ2-1; V gene: TRBV5-4; clone size: NA; D gene: TRBD1
CDR3 DNA: TGTGCCACCAGCAGAGGGGGCTTGGATGAGCAGTTCTTC; CDR3 protein: CATSRGGLDEQFF; J gene: TRBJ2-1; V gene: TRBV15; clone size: NA; D gene: NA
CDR3 DNA: TGTGCCAGCAGCTTAGTGCCGGGAGTTGATGGCTACACCTTC; CDR3 protein: CASSLVPGVDGYTF; J gene: TRBJ1-2; V gene: TRBV7-9; clone size: NA; D gene: NA
CDR3 DNA: TGCGCCAGCAGCTTGGGGAACGGAGAGCAGTACTTC; CDR3 protein: CASSLGNGEQYF; J gene: TRBJ2-7; V gene: TRBV5-1; clone size: NA; D gene: NA
CDR3 DNA: TGTGCCACTCCCCTAGCGGGGGCGCCCACAGATACGCAGTATTTT; CDR3 protein: CATPLAGAPTDTQYF; J gene: TRBJ2-3; V gene: TRBV2; clone size: few; D gene: TRBD2
CDR3 DNA: TGTGCCAGCAGCTCGTTCGATTGGGGCGCGAACACTGAAGCTTTCTTT; CDR3 protein: CASSSFDWGANTEAFF; J gene: TRBJ1-1; V gene: TRBV11-2; clone size: NA; D gene: NA
CDR3 DNA: TGTGCCAGCAGTTCCAGGGACAGGGAAGATACGCAGTATTTT; CDR3 protein: CASSSRDREDTQYF; J gene: TRBJ2-3; V gene: TRBV27; clone size: NA; D gene: TRBD1
CDR3 DNA: TGTGCCAGCAGCTTAAAATGTGGCAGGGGCAATCAGCCCCAGCATTTT; CDR3 protein: CASSLKCGRGNQPQHF; J gene: TRBJ1-5; V gene: TRBV7-3; clone size: NA; D gene: NA
CDR3 DNA: TGTGCCAGCAGCCCCCGGTCGCAGGGACTTGCAACTAATGAAAAACTGTTTTTT; CDR3 protein: CASSPRSQGLATNEKLFF; J gene: TRBJ1-4; V gene: TRBV5-5; clone size: NA; D gene: NA
CDR3 DNA: TGTGCCAGTAGTGCCGCGCCGGGGGAAACCTACGAGCAGTACTTC; CDR3 protein: CASSAAPGETYEQYF; J gene: TRBJ2-7; V gene: TRBV19; clone size: NA; D gene: NA
CDR3 DNA: TGTGCCAGCAGTTCCGACAGGGGAAGTATTGGTAGGAATGAGCAGTTCTTC; CDR3 protein: CASSSDRGSIGRNEQFF; J gene: TRBJ2-1; V gene: TRBV28; clone size: NA; D gene: TRBD1
CDR3 DNA: TGTGCCAGCAACCCAAGCGGGGGTGAGACCCAGTACTTC; CDR3 protein: CASNPSGGETQYF; J gene: TRBJ2-5; V gene: TRBV25-1; clone size: NA; D gene: TRBD2
CDR3 DNA: TGTGCCAGCAGCTTTTCTATAGCGGGGGCCGACACAGATACGCAGTATTTT; CDR3 protein: CASSFSIAGADTDTQYF; J gene: TRBJ2-3; V gene: TRBV5-4; clone size: NA; D gene: TRBD2
CDR3 DNA: TGTGCCAGCAGCTTAGCTTCGGGGACTAGAGGAGACGAGCAGTACTTC; CDR3 protein: CASSLASGTRGDEQYF; J gene: TRBJ2-7; V gene: TRBV7-9; clone size: NA; D gene: TRBD2
CDR3 DNA: TGTGCCAGCAGTGAAGCGTTCACCTCCTACGAGCAGTACTTC; CDR3 protein: CASSEAFTSYEQYF; J gene: TRBJ2-7; V gene: TRBV6-1; clone size: NA; D gene: NA
CDR3 DNA: TGTGCCAGCAGTGAAACCCTTCTAGCGGGGGTCACCGGGGAGCTGTTTTTT; CDR3 protein: CASSETLLAGVTGELFF; J gene: TRBJ2-2; V gene: TRBV6-1; clone size: NA; D gene: TRBD2
CDR3 DNA: TGCGCCAGCAGCCAAGATGGGGGGTATAGCACAGATACGCAGTATTTT; CDR3 protein: CASSQDGGYSTDTQYF; J gene: TRBJ2-3; V gene: TRBV7-1; clone size: NA; D gene: NA
CDR3 DNA: TGTGCCACCAGCAGAGAGTTGGCTAGCGGGGGGGGAACCTCCTACAATGAGCAGTTCTTC; CDR3 protein: CATSRELASGGGTSYNEQFF; J gene: TRBJ2-1; V gene: TRBV15; clone size: NA; D gene: TRBD2